Below, 21 T cell receptor beta chains from the same sample are listed, as sequenced in a study of T cell responses to AZD1222 COVID-19 vaccine. Assay used: immunoSEQ multiplex PCR; TCRdb lists only in-frame clones, some missing. The sample yields 100,000 to 150,000 clones, about nine tenths seen once. The starting material was peripheral blood, obtained on day 0 of AZD1222 vaccination. These TCRs come from an adult in good health.

The gene calls are TRBV18 and TRBJ1-1; D is uncertain. The germline V gene has CDR1 KGHSH and CDR2 LQKENI. This CDR3 comprises 15 residues. The V end lost 6 bases, the J end lost 5 bases, and 19 bases lay between the germline ends. The CDR3 sequence is CASSLNGSPTTEAFF. The DNA of the CDR3 is TGTGCCAGCTCTCTCAACGGATCCCCGACAACTGAAGCTTTCTTT.

The gene calls are TRBV2 and TRBJ1-5; 8 positions agree with TRBD1. This CDR3 has 13 residues. The germline gives CDR1 SNHLY, CDR2 FYNNEI. V lost 6 bases and J lost 4; bases outside the gene matches: 2. DNA for the CDR3: TGTGCCAGCAGCCGACAGGGGAATCAGCCCCAGCATTTT. Its protein product is CASSRQGNQPQHF.

The chain couples TRBV18 to TRBJ1-1; D is ambiguous. Per the germline V gene, CDR1 is KGHSH and CDR2 is LQKENI. This CDR3 has 13 residues. V lost 3 bases and J 3 bases, leaving 8 bases between the germline ends. The CDR3 loop reads CASSPVRDTEAFF. The CDR3 nucleotides are TGTGCCAGCTCACCGGTGCGAGACACTGAAGCTTTCTTT.

This chain uses TRBV6-5 with TRBJ2-1, with TRBD2 matching over 10 bases. The CDR3 contains 15 residues. The V segment lost 7 bases and the J segment 5 bases; nucleotides outside the gene matches: 8. Per germline, CDR1 MNHEY and CDR2 SVGAGI. CDR3: CASIKRAGGDNEQFF. In nucleotides, the CDR3 is TGTGCCAGCATTAAGAGAGCGGGGGGGGACAATGAGCAGTTCTTC.

CDR3 sequence: CASSYTRTINQPQHF. CDR3 DNA: TGTGCCAGCAGCTACACAAGGACAATCAATCAGCCCCAGCATTTT. The chain combines TRBV12-1 with TRBJ1-5; the table assigns TRBD1, which was not confirmed against the DNA. TRBV12-1 corresponds to a pseudogene. The CDR3 totals 15 residues.

The chain has TRBV3-1 (or the pseudogene TRBV3-2) and TRBJ2-7, with D uncertain. Germline-derived CDR1 and CDR2 are LGHDT and YNNKEL (reference sequence). CDR3 length: 12 amino acids. Trimming pared 5 bases from V and 3 bases from J, leaving 8 bases between. CDR3 protein: CASSGVYYEQYF. CDR3 nucleotide sequence: TGTGCCAGCAGCGGGGTGTACTACGAGCAGTACTTC.

The gene calls are TRBV4-2 and TRBJ1-1; D unclear. The germline V and J ends were trimmed by 0 bases and 1 base, with 9 bases remaining between them. Germline CDR1 LGHNA, CDR2 YNFKEQ. CDR3 length equals 15 residues. The CDR3 reads CASSQEVVSNTEAFF. In DNA, the CDR3 is TGTGCCAGCAGCCAAGAGGTGGTCTCGAACACTGAAGCTTTCTTT.

The V gene is TRBV6-4, the J gene TRBJ2-3, with D possibly being TRBD2 (7 bases). The CDR3 contains 15 residues. V was clipped by 0 bases and J by 2 bases, with 9 bases between them. Germline V gene sequence: CDR1 MRHNA, CDR2 SNTAGT. The CDR3 sequence: CASSDSRGATDTQYF. CDR3 bases: TGTGCCAGCAGTGACTCACGGGGGGCCACAGATACGCAGTATTTT.

The V call is TRBV7-2, the J call TRBJ1-2; 7 bases agree with TRBD1. The CDR3 has 15 amino acids. The J segment lost 3 bases and the V segment lost 8 bases, leaving 12 bases of the junction unmatched. CDR1 and CDR2 (germline): SGHTA, FQGNSA. The CDR3 spells CASPATDQGDYGYTF. The CDR3 DNA reads as TGTGCCAGCCCAGCGACAGACCAGGGGGACTATGGCTACACCTTC.

The chain employs TRBV7-9 and TRBJ2-2, with D perhaps TRBD1 (5 bases). Germline V lookup: CDR1 SEHNR, CDR2 FQNEAQ (reference sequence). Trimming took off 0 bases at V and 5 bases at J, with 13 bases between the two ends. The CDR3 length is 16 residues. In nucleotides, the CDR3 is TGTGCCAGCAGCTTAGCGGCAGACAGTTGGACCGGGGAGCTGTTTTTT. Its translation: CASSLAADSWTGELFF.

The chain has TRBV7-8 and TRBJ1-5; D perhaps matches TRBD1 (5 bases). Germline V gene data show CDR1 as SGHVS and CDR2 as FQNEAQ. The V and J ends lost 4 bases and 0 bases respectively, with 31 bases between them. The CDR3 loop spans 22 amino acids. The CDR3 region is CASSSGTLPFLASGYSNQPQHF. Written as DNA, the CDR3 is TGTGCCAGCAGCTCCGGGACCCTTCCATTCCTAGCTTCTGGGTATAGCAATCAGCCCCAGCATTTT.

The chain links TRBV30 to TRBJ1-2, with D perhaps matching TRBD1 (6 bases). The V gene's germline CDR1 is GTSNPN and CDR2 SVGIG (reference sequence). V shed 2 bases and J shed 5 bases, with 15 bases lying between them. This CDR3 is built from 14 residues. CDR3 in DNA: TGTGCCTGGAGTCTAGGGTCAGGGACATATGGCTACACCTTC. The encoded protein is CAWSLGSGTYGYTF.

The chain is built from TRBV5-8 and TRBJ1-5; the D gene is possibly TRBD1 (5 bases). This CDR3 region has 17 residues. Germline V lookup: CDR1 SGHTS, CDR2 YDEGEE. V was trimmed by 0 bases and J by 9 bases, leaving 22 bases between them. The CDR3 DNA is TGTGCCAGCAGCTTGGGAGCCGGGACTGGGGAATTCAGGCCCCAGCATTTT. Its protein product is CASSLGAGTGEFRPQHF.

The V and J genes are TRBV2 and TRBJ1-2; D unresolved. Germline assignment: CDR1 SNHLY and CDR2 FYNNEI. The V end was cut by 5 bases, the J end by 5 bases, with 15 bases between. The CDR3 has 14 residues. The CDR3 loop is CASSLRTESYGYTF. The CDR3 region has the DNA TGTGCCAGCAGTCTCCGTACAGAATCTTATGGCTACACCTTC. The complete variable domain, with remaining parts taken from reference TRBV2 and TRBJ1-2, reads EPEVTQTPSHQVTQMGQEVILRCVPISNHLYFYWYRQILGQKVEFLVSFYNNEISEKSEIFDDQFSVERPDGSNFTLKIRSTKLEDSAMYFCASSLRTESYGYTFGSGTRLTVV.

The chain uses TRBV7-2 and TRBJ1-2; D uncertain. Germline values: CDR1 SGHTA, CDR2 FQGNSA. Trimming took 5 bases from V and 1 from J, leaving 8 bases between them. The CDR3 runs 13 residues. CDR3 region: CASSPMGNYGYTF. The CDR3 DNA follows: TGTGCCAGCAGCCCCATGGGTAACTATGGCTACACCTTC.

The chain employs TRBV7-8 and TRBJ2-7; D gene ambiguous. Germline V lookup: CDR1 SGHVS, CDR2 FQNEAQ. V lost 1 base and J 2 bases, leaving 9 bases between the germline ends. The CDR3 sequence is 14 residues long. CDR3 residues: CASSLDYGTYEQYF. The CDR3 DNA follows: TGTGCCAGCAGCTTAGATTACGGAACCTACGAGCAGTACTTC.

The V and J genes are TRBV5-1 and TRBJ2-7, with D hard to call. This CDR3 spans 15 amino acids. Germline-derived CDR1 and CDR2 are SGHRS and YFSETQ. Trimming took 0 bases from V and 0 from J, leaving 10 bases between them. CDR3 nucleotides: TGCGCCAGCAGCTTGGATGCTGCTAGCTCCTACGAGCAGTACTTC. Its translation: CASSLDAASSYEQYF.

The V call is TRBV12-3 or TRBV12-4, the J call TRBJ1-2; D is ambiguous. The CDR3 spans 12 residues. The V gene lost 2 bases and the J gene lost 4 bases, with 5 bases spanning the gap. The CDR3 nucleotides are TGTGCCAGCAGTTTACTTATCTATGGCTACACCTTC. This codes for CASSLLIYGYTF.

V is TRBV2 and J is TRBJ1-1; 8 bases are shared with TRBD1. This CDR3 region has 15 residues. Germline V lookup: CDR1 SNHLY, CDR2 FYNNEI. The V gene end was trimmed by 11 bases and the J gene end by 3 bases; junction bases not matched to a gene: 14. The CDR3 nucleotides are TGTGCCGCCTCTGCCCTGGACAGGGTATACACTGAAGCTTTCTTT. This sequence encodes CAASALDRVYTEAFF.

The J gene is TRBJ2-1, the V gene TRBV9, with 8 bases lining up with TRBD2. With 4 bases clipped from V and 7 bases from J, the junction kept 13 bases outside the gene matches. The V gene's germline CDR1 is SGDLS and CDR2 YYNGEE. The CDR3 extends over 16 amino acids. Here the CDR3 reads CASSPRRGLEPNEQFF. In DNA form, the CDR3 reads TGTGCCAGCAGCCCCCGCCGGGGACTAGAACCGAATGAGCAGTTCTTC.

The V gene is TRBV4-3, the J gene TRBJ1-5; TRBD1 might be the D (6 bases). Germline CDR1 LGHNA, CDR2 YSLEER. The CDR3 covers 15 residues. V shed 2 bases and J shed 0 bases, with 8 bases lying between them. Here the CDR3 DNA reads TGCGCCAGCAGCCAAACGACAGGTAGCAATCAGCCCCAGCATTTT. Residues: CASSQTTGSNQPQHF.